Here is one TCR beta chain with its context. From germline, CDR1 is SGHNT and CDR2 YYREEE (reference sequence). Trimming at V came to 4 bases and at J to 0 bases, leaving 5 bases not matched to a gene. This CDR3 is 15 amino acids long. Sequenced by immunoSEQ multiplex PCR; TCRdb stores in-frame clones only, minus some. The table has roughly 250,000 clones, 88% seen once. The source of the sample is a study of blood T cell repertoires in COVID-19. Sequencing input: peripheral blood. This chain uses TRBV5-4 with TRBJ2-3; 7 bases map to TRBD2. This TCR was recovered from a woman in her forties who had recovered from COVID-19. The CDR3 here is CASSRAGASTDTQYF. The CDR3 coding sequence is TGTGCCAGCAGCCGGGCGGGAGCCAGCACAGATACGCAGTATTTT.